A selection of T cell receptor beta chains follows, all from one sample in a study of cytomegalovirus exposure and HLA in healthy donors. TCRdb's table, derived via immunoSEQ multiplex PCR, lists solely in-frame clones and lacks some. The repertoire holds under 150,000 clones, with 70% to 80% as singletons. Sequencing was done on a sample of PBMCs. These receptors originate from a woman between 45 and 60 years old in good health and CMV-seronegative. CDR3s include the opening cysteine and the closing phenylalanine or tryptophan. The D gene is left open where the match is weak. Clone sizes are given selectively: once, few, many, or a class where the clone is expanded.

TRBV9	-	-	TRBJ1-5	TGTGCCAGCAGCGGTGGGGCAGGGAATCAGCCCCAGCATTTT	CASSGGAGNQPQHF
TRBV2	TRBD1	few	TRBJ1-1	TGTGCCAGCAGTGATGCGGGACAGAACTTCTCTTTCTTT	CASSDAGQNFSFF
TRBV2	-	-	TRBJ2-7	TGTGCCAGCAGGGCCGGGTCCAGGGAGGCCGAGCAGTACTTC	CASRAGSREAEQYF
TRBV27	TRBD2	-	TRBJ2-1	TGTGCCTGCCAAGTAGCGGGGGTATACAATGAGCAGTTCTTC	CACQVAGVYNEQFF
TRBV28	TRBD2	-	TRBJ2-5	TGTGCCAGCAGTTTGGACCCGACTAGCTGGGGGGAGACCCAGTACTTC	CASSLDPTSWGETQYF
TRBV4-3	TRBD1	-	TRBJ1-4	TGCGCCAGCAGCCAAGAGTGGGACAGTATTAATGAAAAACTGTTTTTT	CASSQEWDSINEKLFF
TRBV5-1	-	-	TRBJ1-1	TGCGCCAGCAGCCGTTCTAAAGACAGCCACACTGAAGCTTTCTTT	CASSRSKDSHTEAFF
TRBV9	-	-	TRBJ2-1	TGTGCCAGCAGCGCTCACCGAGTCAATGAGCAGTTCTTC	CASSAHRVNEQFF
TRBV7-3	TRBD1	-	TRBJ2-3	TGTGCCAGCAGCAGGAGACAGGGGGTTAGGGCAGATACGCAGTATTTT	CASSRRQGVRADTQYF
TRBV30	-	-	TRBJ1-1	TGTGCCTGGAGTGTACGGGGGAGGAACACTGAAGCTTTCTTT	CAWSVRGRNTEAFF
TRBV7-2	-	once	TRBJ1-1	TGTGCCAGCAGCTTAGCTCGGACACGGACGAACACTGAAGCTTTCTTT	CASSLARTRTNTEAFF
TRBV18	TRBD1	-	TRBJ1-1	TGTGCCAGCTCGCCGCAGGAGGGGGCGGTCACTGAAGCTTTCTTT	CASSPQEGAVTEAFF
TRBV6-5	-	-	TRBJ2-7	TGTGCCAGCGGCAACAGCTACGAGCAGTACTTC	CASGNSYEQYF
TRBV14	TRBD2	-	TRBJ2-7	TGTGCCAGCAGCCATTTGCCACTAGCGGGCTACGAGCAGTACTTC	CASSHLPLAGYEQYF
TRBV29-1	-	-	TRBJ2-7	TGCAGCGTTACAATTGACTACGAGCAGTACTTC	CSVTIDYEQYF
TRBV18	TRBD2	once	TRBJ2-1	TGTGCCAGCTCACCACAAAGGGCGGGAGCTAGCGGGGATGAGCAGTTCTTC	CASSPQRAGASGDEQFF
TRBV19	TRBD2	-	TRBJ2-2	TGTGCCAGTAGTATAGGGCCAGCGGGATACACCGGGGAGCTGTTTTTT	CASSIGPAGYTGELFF
TRBV5-1	TRBD2	-	TRBJ2-1	TGCGCCAGCAGCTTGGGGGTTGGGACTAGCACTTTTCGGGAGCAGTTCTTC	CASSLGVGTSTFREQFF
TRBV4-2	-	-	TRBJ2-3	TGTGCCAGCAGCCAAGACTCTACAGATACGCAGTATTTT	CASSQDSTDTQYF
TRBV7-2	-	-	TRBJ2-6	TGTGCCAGCAGCTTAGCGAGCGCTGGGGCCAACGTCCTGACTTTC	CASSLASAGANVLTF
TRBV5-1	-	-	TRBJ2-2	TGCGCCAGCAGGGCTTTTGGCAGGGGCACCGGGGAGCTGTTTTTT	CASRAFGRGTGELFF
TRBV9	TRBD2	-	TRBJ2-5	TGTGCCAGCAAGGGTGCGGGAGATAGAGAGACCCAGTACTTC	CASKGAGDRETQYF
TRBV10-3	TRBD1	once	TRBJ1-4	TGTGCCATCAGTGAGTCAGGACAGGCTAATGAAAAACTGTTTTTT	CAISESGQANEKLFF
TRBV28	TRBD1	-	TRBJ1-1	TGTGCCAGCAAAAAAGCCGGGACAGGAACTATTGAAGCTTTCTTT	CASKKAGTGTIEAFF
TRBV7-7	TRBD1	-	TRBJ2-3	TGTGCTAGCAGCCTCGGACAGGGCCGCACAGATACGCAGTATTTT	CASSLGQGRTDTQYF
TRBV25-1	-	-	TRBJ2-5	TGTGCCAGCAGTGAATTCGGTAACCAAGAGACCCAGTACTTC	CASSEFGNQETQYF
TRBV7-2	-	-	TRBJ2-7	TGTGCCAGCAGCCCCCTTCTAGCGAGCGACGAGCAGTACTTC	CASSPLLASDEQYF
TRBV30	-	few	TRBJ1-5	TGTGCCTGGAGTCTAGGGGTAGCCCAGCATTTT	CAWSLGVAQHF
TRBV28	-	-	TRBJ1-4	TGTGCCAGCAGAGCCCCAGTTGACTTAAATGAAAAACTGTTTTTT	CASRAPVDLNEKLFF
TRBV7-9	-	-	TRBJ2-7	TGTGCCAGCAGCTTCAACTACGAGCAGTACTTC	CASSFNYEQYF
TRBV4-1	TRBD2	-	TRBJ2-3	TGCGCCAGCAGCCAAATCCAGGGACTAGCGGGAGGGGCAGATACGCAGTATTTT	CASSQIQGLAGGADTQYF
TRBV9	-	-	TRBJ2-1	TGTGCCAGCAGCGTAGAGAACATGGGAGGCAATGAGCAGTTCTTC	CASSVENMGGNEQFF
TRBV4-3	-	few	TRBJ2-7	TGCGCCAGCAGCCAACGCCCGGCAGGGGCCTACGAGCAGTACTTC	CASSQRPAGAYEQYF
TRBV5-1	-	few	TRBJ1-1	TGCGCCAGCAGCCCCACAGGGAACACTGAAGCTTTCTTT	CASSPTGNTEAFF
TRBV27	-	-	TRBJ1-5	TGTGCCAGCAGTCGGAGGTGGTCAGCGGATTGGCCCCAGAATTTT	CASSRRWSADWPQNF
TRBV5-4	-	-	TRBJ2-1	TGTGCCAGCAGCTTGGGGGGCCTCGTATACGAGCAGTTCTTC	CASSLGGLVYEQFF
TRBV19	TRBD1	once	TRBJ2-1	TGTGCCAGTAGCTTTACCGGGACAGGGGGCAATGAGCAGTTCTTC	CASSFTGTGGNEQFF
TRBV27	TRBD1	-	TRBJ1-2	TGTGCCAGCAGTCCGGGGACAGAAAACTATGGCTACACCTTC	CASSPGTENYGYTF
TRBV30	TRBD1	-	TRBJ1-2	TGTGCCTGGGACAGGGGCTATGGCTACACCTTC	CAWDRGYGYTF
TRBV5-1	TRBD2	-	TRBJ2-1	TGCGCCAGCAGCTTATATAGCGGGAGCAATGAGCAGTTCTTC	CASSLYSGSNEQFF
TRBV30	TRBD1	-	TRBJ1-4	TGTGCCTGCAACGACAGGGGAGGCCTAAATGAAAAACTGTTTTTT	CACNDRGGLNEKLFF
TRBV10-3	-	-	TRBJ2-5	TGTGCCATCAGTGATGCAGGCCAAGAGACCCAGTACTTC	CAISDAGQETQYF
TRBV14	-	few	TRBJ2-5	TGTGCCAGCAGCCAAGATGGGGCTAGCCAAGAGACCCAGTACTTC	CASSQDGASQETQYF
TRBV18	-	-	TRBJ1-2	TGTGCCAGCTCACCCACAGGGTTACAGCACAATGGCTACACCTTC	CASSPTGLQHNGYTF
TRBV6-1	-	few	TRBJ2-7	TGTGCCAGCAGTGAAGAAAGGGGGAGCCGCCTAGTGAACGAGCAGTACTTC	CASSEERGSRLVNEQYF
TRBV5-6	-	-	TRBJ2-5	TGTGCCAGCAGCTTGGTATCAGGGGCCCAAGAGACCCAGTACTTC	CASSLVSGAQETQYF
TRBV7-2	-	-	TRBJ1-1	TGTGCCAGCAGCTTACAGGGGATTGTGGCTTTCTTT	CASSLQGIVAFF
TRBV28	TRBD1	-	TRBJ1-1	TGTGCCAGCAGCCAAAAAGGGCAGGGGGCTAAGTGGCGGAACACTGAAGCTTTCTTT	CASSQKGQGAKWRNTEAFF
TRBV21-1	-	-	TRBJ1-5	TGTGCCAGCACCTACGTAGGATTAACGCAGGGAAATCAGCCCCAGCATTTT	CASTYVGLTQGNQPQHF
TRBV19	-	-	TRBJ1-5	TGTGCCAGTAGTATTCGGGTCATTAGCAATCAGCCCCAGCATTTT	CASSIRVISNQPQHF
TRBV6-1	-	-	TRBJ2-1	TGTGCCAGCAGTGAATGGAGGCAGGGGCACAATGAGCAGTTCTTC	CASSEWRQGHNEQFF
TRBV5-6	TRBD1	-	TRBJ2-5	TGTGCCAGCAGGTCGGACAGGGGAGAGACCCAGTACTTC	CASRSDRGETQYF
TRBV19	-	once	TRBJ2-7	TGTGCCAGTAGTATAGTAGACAGGACCTACGAGCAGTACTTC	CASSIVDRTYEQYF
TRBV5-6	TRBD1	few	TRBJ2-5	TGTGCCAGCAGCTTACAGGGGCGGGTGGAGACCCAGTACTTC	CASSLQGRVETQYF
TRBV4-2	-	-	TRBJ2-1	TGTGCCAGCAGCCAGGCTAGGTTGGTTGAGCAGTTCTTC	CASSQARLVEQFF
TRBV9	-	-	TRBJ1-1	TGTGCCAGCAGCGTAGTGGGCAACATGAACACTGAAGCTTTCTTT	CASSVVGNMNTEAFF
TRBV7-9	TRBD2	few	TRBJ2-2	TGTGCCAGCAGCCCACCGGGACTAGCGAACACCGGGGAGCTGTTTTTT	CASSPPGLANTGELFF
TRBV9	TRBD2	few	TRBJ2-7	TGTGCCAGCAGCGTCCCGGGAGGGCCTTACTACGAGCAGTACTTC	CASSVPGGPYYEQYF
TRBV27	TRBD1	once	TRBJ2-5	TGTGCCAGCAGATACCTTGGACAGGGCCAAGAGACCCAGTACTTC	CASRYLGQGQETQYF
TRBV19	-	few	TRBJ1-1	TGTGCCAGTAGTATAGTAGGGAGGGGTGAAGCTTTCTTT	CASSIVGRGEAFF